This T cell receptor (beta chain) was recorded in a study of T cell responses to AZD1222 COVID-19 vaccine. Regarding the study as a whole: Just 5 to 7 people given AZD1222 tested seropositive at baseline. Among vaccine-associated CD4 TCRs, coverage spanned spike, with dominance at 160-218 and 743-854.

CDR3 length: 12 amino acids. V was clipped by 10 bases and J by 3 bases, with 13 bases between them. Germline V CDR1 and CDR2: SEHNR, FQNEAQ (reference sequence). About this clone itself: Antigen specificity is unknown.

Measured with immunoSEQ multiplex PCR; TCRdb has only the in-frame clones, and not every one. The table lists 80,000 to 95,000 clones, 85% to 90% of them singletons. This specimen consisted of peripheral blood, obtained on day 0 of AZD1222 vaccination. The receptor comes from an adult in good health. The chain is built from TRBV7-9 and TRBJ2-7; D gene ambiguous. The CDR3 is CATDVTYYEQYF. The CDR3 bases are TGTGCCACCGATGTAACCTACTACGAGCAGTACTTC.